This TCR beta chain was captured in a study of tumor and adjacent non-tumor tissue in lung cancer (dated by TCRdb to 2016 to 2019). Regarding the study in general: By cancer type, the cohort comprised 11 to 12 adenocarcinoma patients, a couple of squamous cell carcinoma patients and 1 small cell lung cancer patient. The study compared bulk TCRbeta repertoires from lung tumor tissue and matched distant non-tumor lung tissue of some 15 lung cancer patients. The approximately 15 patients were aged roughly 30 to 85 years, included around ten men and 5 women, and had TNM stage I to III disease. For each patient, one tumor sample and one normal lung sample were taken, giving a few dozen paired specimens that underwent TCRbeta CDR3 sequencing. Sequencing generated a total of more than 95 million productive TCRbeta reads, averaging around 4 million reads per sample. Study-level results and caveats: Younger patients had significantly higher TCR diversity, and higher tumor TCR diversity was associated with shorter overall and disease-free survival. TCR diversity (inverse Simpson) was significantly higher in tumor than in normal lung tissue (431.37 vs 166.20, P = 0.0075, Mann-Whitney U test). The sequencing platform is not named in the methods, and unique molecular identifiers are not mentioned. The top 100 clones accounted for a significantly larger cumulative portion of the repertoire in normal lung than in tumor tissue. Because peripheral blood was not sequenced, the blood TCRbeta repertoires of the lung cancer patients in the study went unexamined. With only about 16 patients in the cohort, the authors noted that larger samples and more detailed clinical data are needed.

Including the terminal cysteine and phenylalanine, the CDR3 comprises 15 residues. Just the 45-base CDR3 DNA is kept, in frame starting at base 1. Per the germline V gene, SGHAT is the CDR1 and FQNNGV is the CDR2. RNA was isolated from bulk, unsorted tissue, and RNA quality was assessed with a NanoDrop ND-1000 and an Agilent 2100. Distant non-tumor tissue taken more than 3 cm from the tumor edge was used as the normal lung sample. The donors were newly diagnosed lung cancer patients admitted for thoracic surgery in China from August to November 2014 who had not received prior chemotherapy. Anyone who had undergone radiotherapy or chemotherapy before, or who had another cancer at the same time, was left out of the study. Pieces of surgical tissue measuring roughly 1-2.2 cm3 were kept in RNAlater solution and stored at -80 degrees C until use. As for this clonotype: What this receptor recognizes is not known. Germline is not matched at one junction end, which may reflect a read error.

Library creation used multiplex PCR. Sequencing was performed on an Illumina HiSeq 2500. TCRbeta libraries were built by three rounds of nested PCR using primers (Table S4), following protocols modified from ARM-PCR. Before sequencing, PCR products in the 200-500 bp range were cut out of the gel and cleaned up using the QIAquick gel extraction kit. Per the source publication's procedure: Trimmomatic was used to clean the reads, FLASH was used to merge the reads into complete CDR3 sequences, and MiTCR was used to assign the reads to V(D)J germline segments. Clonal diversity was computed as the inverse Simpson's index with VDJtools. In-frame sequences lacking a premature stop codon were counted as productive reads. TCRdb trimmed the raw reads at Q25, called clones with MiXCR and kept productive beta chains. Entries are consolidated by CDR3 protein sequence, retaining the most common genes and DNA. TCRdb's processing, not the authors' own work, is the source of the V and J calls. For this sample there are about 77,000 distinct CDR3 sequences; around 76% appear just once. The top ten hold about two fifths of the sample.

This TCR was recovered from a man between 65 and 85 years old with non-small cell lung cancer. Source material: distant non-tumor lung tissue. Recombination joined TRBV11-2 with TRBJ2-2; the D segment could be TRBD2, given 5 matching bases. The encoded CDR3 is CASSIRKVAAGELFF. The nucleotide sequence reads as follows: TGTGCCAGCAGCATAAGAAAGGTGGCCGCCGGGGAGTTGTTTTTT.